Described below is a single T cell receptor (beta chain) sequence and its context. The antigen remains unidentified. Sequencing used immunoSEQ multiplex PCR; TCRdb keeps in-frame clones, though not all of them. The profile shows 90,000 to 100,000 clones, approximately 90% of them singletons. These data originate in a study of T cells in localized non-small cell lung cancer. Points from the study as a whole: Among blood samples, higher T cell density accompanied longer overall survival. Median detection of top 100 tumor clones in adjacent lung was approximately 50 clones.

Trimming took 2 bases from V and 7 from J, leaving 11 bases between them. The CDR3 has 14 amino acids. Germline V gene data show CDR1 as MNHEY and CDR2 as SMNVEV (reference sequence). The TCR sequence derives from a woman aged 35 to 70 with stage II squamous cell lung carcinoma. The source was PBMCs, collected before any cancer treatment. V is TRBV27 and J is TRBJ1-4; D gene ambiguous. The CDR3 DNA follows: TGTGCCAGCAGTTTACGCCCCATTGGTGAAAAACTGTTTTTT. It encodes CASSLRPIGEKLFF.